This T cell receptor (beta chain) was recorded in a study of T cells in Graves' hyperthyroidism and ophthalmopathy. This clonotype has only a few counts. Its antigen remains unknown. This CDR3 spans 13 amino acids. V dropped 8 bases and J dropped 4 bases, with 11 bases sitting between them. Germline lookup yields CDR1 MDHEN and CDR2 SYDVKM. Exclusion criteria comprised uncontrolled infection, other autoimmune disease, pregnancy or lactation. Template material for amplifying TCR beta CDR3 regions consisted of RNA transcripts. An initial round of RT-PCR targeting the TCR CDR3 relied on the HTBI primer set. Each CDR3 protein gets one entry after TCRdb re-called the multiplex PCR reads with MiXCR. In the table there are about 500,000 distinct CDR3 sequences, about 46% of which are singletons. Points from the study as a whole: Among clonotypes expanded in thyroid above 0.001, most were also found in blood. Using 13 V-J features, a model discriminated ophthalmopathy from stable hyperthyroidism.

The chain is built from TRBV28 and TRBJ1-4; D ambiguous. Sequenced sample: peripheral blood or thyroid tissue (not recorded which). This receptor was identified in an adult woman with Graves' disease, either hyperthyroidism or ophthalmopathy (not recorded which). Here the CDR3 reads CASQGMGNEKLFF. The CDR3 coding sequence is TGTGCCAGCCAAGGAATGGGTAATGAAAAACTGTTTTTT. Using reference TRBV28 and TRBJ1-4 for the parts outside the CDR3, the full variable domain is DVKVTQSSRYLVKRTGEKVFLECVQDMDHENMFWYRQDPGLGLRLIYFSYDVKMKEKGDIPEGYSVSREKKERFSLILESASTNQTSMYLCASQGMGNEKLFFGSGTQLSVL.